This T cell receptor (beta chain) was recorded in a study of cytomegalovirus exposure and HLA in healthy donors (TCRdb year 2017). Study-wide context: An earlier analysis of around 600 of the donors reported 250 to 300 Gb of sequence data and some 120 million unique TCR beta sequences from roughly 180 million T cells. Along with the roughly 710-subject first cohort, a separate validation cohort of over a hundred different subjects was used. Because of strong linkage in the cohort, five DR-DQ haplotypes were treated as single units for association and clustering. Rather than using new phenotypic data, the later analysis identified candidate immune exposures from TCR beta sequences and from how often those sequences occurred across donors. The study aimed to test whether signatures of past pathogen exposure could be identified by cataloging public T cell receptors. Of the roughly 400 genotyped donors, approximately 82% fell in the genetic ancestry cluster associated with self-reported Caucasian donors. An earlier analysis of a few hundred of the donors applied high-throughput TCR beta sequencing to assess whether each TCR beta V gene segment acted as functional or pseudogenic. An early release that covered roughly 600 HLA-typed donors contained around 300 gigabases of sequencing data and around 80 million unique TCR sequences. In a later analysis, previously published TCR beta repertoires from 600 to 850 donors were re-analyzed and high-resolution HLA genotyping was added so that TCR occurrence patterns could be studied. Alongside the repertoire data, information on donor age, sex, ethnicity and CMV serostatus was compiled. The number of donors typed differed by locus, with roughly 620-640 for A, B, C, DRB1 and DQB1, around 500 for DQA1, 600 to 610 for DPA1, and over 400 for DPB1. Every repertoire in the discovery cohort had been generated on one and the same sequencing platform. Both class I and class II loci were covered by HLA typing, at four-digit resolution. On average, roughly 240,000 unique TCR beta nucleotide sequences were sequenced per donor among fewer than 500 genotyped donors of the cohort, with roughly 18% of those sequences being non-productive. Using immunosequencing, the study profiled T cell repertoires from 500 to 800 subjects and related those repertoires to cytomegalovirus serostatus. To predict cytomegalovirus infection status, the study combined high-throughput TCR immunosequencing, statistical association of individual TCRs with disease status, and machine learning. A later genetic analysis used genome-wide SNP genotypes for about 55% of the 666 donors, treating that subset as a discovery cohort. General findings and caveats noted by the study authors: The sequencing pipeline was judged likely to have produced a cluster of highly shared sequence variants as a technical artifact. In both the original and validation cohorts, the classifier was reported to diagnose cytomegalovirus status with high specificity and sensitivity. Most TCR sequences were observed very rarely across donors, whereas some public TCRs were present in many individuals. According to the authors, the approach could potentially be generalized to other disease states and immunological phenotypes. Because counts were too low, around 18 rarely observed V segments, including chromosome 9 orphons, were left out of the earlier analysis of a few hundred of the donors. In vitro tests confirmed that a few of the cytomegalovirus-associated TCR beta chains recognize cytomegalovirus antigens. In the study, some 160 TCR beta chains were listed as associated with cytomegalovirus. In a later analysis, several top co-occurrence clusters were reported to appear linked to parvovirus B19, influenza, CMV and Epstein-Barr virus. Because some donors lacked HLA typing at each locus, the association tests relied only on the typed subset. Correlated functional status among segregating V segments might reflect linkage disequilibrium, but an unknown experimental factor could not be ruled out. Roughly uniform sequencing depth across donors was assumed in presence/absence analyses, although this assumption may not hold. In a later analysis, the rate of TCR association differed among HLA loci, with DRB1 alleles having the most associated TCRs and HLA-C alleles having the fewest. In a later genetic analysis, fewer N-insertions in productive TCRs were reported among donors in an Asian-associated ancestry cluster than the approximately 630-donor mean. According to a later analysis, most CMV-associated TCR beta chains appeared to be HLA-restricted, and the HLA associations seemed to be driven largely by CMV exposure. Strong co-occurrence of HLA alleles, especially DR and DQ, made assigning TCR associations to individual alleles difficult. At a false discovery rate of 0.05, a later analysis linked 16,951 TCR beta sequences to specific HLA alleles. Compared with equally common non-associated chains, HLA-associated TCR beta chains in a later analysis were more clonally expanded and had lower generation probabilities. An association between a missense DCLRE1C variant and V-gene and J-gene trimming of TCR beta chains was found in a later genetic analysis and replicated in an independent cohort. A further reported finding was that TCR beta sequences accurately predicted the HLA-A and HLA-B alleles for most subjects in the first cohort. Some IMGT-functional V segments, including TRBV6-2 and TRBV6-3, could not be told apart with the 87-base-pair reads, so those segments were excluded. Only TCR beta chains were sequenced in this cohort, and the absence of alpha or paired-chain data limited detectable features. In an earlier analysis of some 640 of the donors, most TCR beta V segments were observed in productive rearrangements about 90% or about 30% of the time, broadly matching IMGT annotations. For the cohort, immune exposure information was limited to CMV serostatus.

The cohort comprised fewer than 750 healthy bone marrow donors. At the time of sampling, every cohort member was nominally healthy, though immune exposures that went unrecorded were likely present. The donor tested CMV seronegative, placing the donor among the 350 to 400 seronegative members of the cohort. Every donor gave a peripheral blood sample, and the peripheral blood mononuclear cells from that sample were used for TCR beta sequencing. Genomic DNA was extracted from the blood cell samples with the Qiagen DNeasy Blood Extraction Kit. The germline V gene supplies CDR1 SGHAT and CDR2 FQNNGV. The V and J ends are trimmed by 5 bases and 0 bases, leaving 11 bases between them. Taken from cysteine to phenylalanine, the CDR3 has 15 residues. Kept here is only the CDR3 DNA, which spans 45 bases and is read in frame from base 1. Library generation was performed with the immunoSEQ multiplex PCR assay. For the multiplex PCR, a mixture combining 60 forward primers for TCR Vbeta segments and 13 reverse primers for TCR Jbeta segments was used. The CDR3 region of rearranged TCR beta genes was amplified from genomic DNA by a multiplex PCR assay. The Illumina HiSeq System was used to sequence the amplified TCR beta libraries as 87-base-pair reads. In the paper's pipeline: A later analysis counted 65 million to 90 million unique TCR beta chains across the 550 to 800 repertoires, and 9 million to 14 million of these chains were shared by at least two donors. Raw reads were error-corrected and collapsed into unique sequences with a nearest-neighbor algorithm that merged closely related sequences to remove PCR and sequencing errors. To assign V, D and J gene segments, CDR3 sequences were aligned to IMGT reference sequences. For a sequence to be retained, a match of at least six nucleotides was required to both a V gene segment and a J gene segment. Rearrangements were called productive when the CDR3 lacked stop codons and stayed in frame with V and J; all others were non-productive. CDR3 was defined by IMGT convention, running from the second conserved V-encoded cysteine to the conserved J-encoded phenylalanine. Sequences without an unambiguous match to a single V gene segment were excluded from the earlier analysis of almost 600 of the donors. In an earlier analysis of some 590 of the donors, a V segment was called functional when productive rearrangements were above 56.7%, and segregating when the standard deviation between donors exceeded 5%. A statistical classification framework was built for diagnosing cytomegalovirus status from the catalog of TCR beta chain sequences. In a later analysis, V and J genes were assigned by comparing TCR nucleotide sequences against IMGT/GENE-DB human TR gene sequences. A later analysis assigned CDR3 sequences and most-parsimonious VDJ recombination scenarios with the TCRdist pipeline. In a later analysis, every TCR beta chain was defined by the combination of its CDR3 amino acid sequence and its V-gene family, and reads without a unique V-gene family were dropped. In a later analysis, some 600 highly shared, low-generation-probability nucleotide sequences were removed to address suspected cross-contamination and a sequencing artifact. For each public chain, a later analysis derived a clonal expansion index from normalized ranks of inferred template counts within each repertoire. In a later analysis, generation probabilities were computed with a VDJ recombination model fitted to out-of-frame rearrangements, and the resulting probabilities were checked against IGoR. In a later analysis, TCR-TCR, TCR-HLA and TCR-CMV co-occurrence was scored with hypergeometric tests, and a repertoire-size bias correction was applied to TCR pairs. A later analysis estimated false discovery rates by permuting HLA or CMV assignments 20 times. A later analysis grouped co-occurring TCRs with DBSCAN, adding TCRdist sequence similarity when clustering within HLA-allele-positive subsets. For co-occurrence clustering, repertoires with fewer than 30,000 or more than 120,000 public chains were excluded, along with five repertoires with anomalous nucleotide sharing. In its TCRdb copy, this immuneACCESS table keeps in-frame sequences only and misses some clones. Where compared with another copy, unresolved V genes explain less than half of these, and the others have no known cause. That table furnishes V, J and clone size, whereas the DNA furnished D and trimming. This sample's table has entries for 60,000 to 75,000 clones. The ten most abundant clones make up about 1.8% of the sample.

With regard to this clone: It lacks a known antigen.

This TCR came from a woman aged 25 to 45 in good health and CMV-seronegative. The sequenced sample was PBMCs. The receptor chain draws on TRBV11-2 and TRBJ2-1; a confident D gene designation cannot be given. The CDR3 protein is CASSTLYSSYNEQFF. The DNA sequence follows: TGTGCCAGCAGCACCTTATATAGCTCCTACAATGAGCAGTTCTTC.